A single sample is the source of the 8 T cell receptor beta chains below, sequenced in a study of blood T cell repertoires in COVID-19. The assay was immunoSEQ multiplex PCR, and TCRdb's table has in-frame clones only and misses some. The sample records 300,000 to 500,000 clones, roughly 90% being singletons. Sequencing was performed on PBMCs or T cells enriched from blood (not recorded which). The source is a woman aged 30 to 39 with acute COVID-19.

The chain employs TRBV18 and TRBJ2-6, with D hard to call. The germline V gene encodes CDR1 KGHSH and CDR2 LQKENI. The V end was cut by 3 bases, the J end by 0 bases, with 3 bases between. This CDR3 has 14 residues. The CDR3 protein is CASSPSSGANVLTF. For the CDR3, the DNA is TGTGCCAGCTCACCCAGCTCTGGGGCCAACGTCCTGACTTTC.

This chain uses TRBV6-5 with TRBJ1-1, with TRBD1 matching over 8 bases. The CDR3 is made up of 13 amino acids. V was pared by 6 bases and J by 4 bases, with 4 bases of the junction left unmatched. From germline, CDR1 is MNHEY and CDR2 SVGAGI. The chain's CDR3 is CASRSTGGTEAFF. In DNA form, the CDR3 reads TGTGCCAGCAGGTCCACAGGGGGCACTGAAGCTTTCTTT.

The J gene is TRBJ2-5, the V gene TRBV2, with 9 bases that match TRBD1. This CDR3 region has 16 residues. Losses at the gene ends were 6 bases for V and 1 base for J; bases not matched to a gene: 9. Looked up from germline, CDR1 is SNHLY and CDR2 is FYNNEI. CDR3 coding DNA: TGTGCCAGCAGCCAGATCGGGACAGGGCCCCAAGAGACCCAGTACTTC. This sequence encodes CASSQIGTGPQETQYF.

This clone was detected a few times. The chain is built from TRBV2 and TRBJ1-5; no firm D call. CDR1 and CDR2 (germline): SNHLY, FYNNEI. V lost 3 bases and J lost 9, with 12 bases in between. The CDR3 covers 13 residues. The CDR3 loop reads CASSDFGYRPQHF. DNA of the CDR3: TGTGCCAGCAGTGACTTCGGGTATCGGCCCCAGCATTTT.

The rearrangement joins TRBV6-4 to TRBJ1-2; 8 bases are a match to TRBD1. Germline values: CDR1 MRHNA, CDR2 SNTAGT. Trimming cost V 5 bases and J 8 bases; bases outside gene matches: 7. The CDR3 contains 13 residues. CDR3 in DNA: TGTGCCAGCAGTCTGGACAGGGAGGGAGGCTACACCTTC. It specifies CASSLDREGGYTF.

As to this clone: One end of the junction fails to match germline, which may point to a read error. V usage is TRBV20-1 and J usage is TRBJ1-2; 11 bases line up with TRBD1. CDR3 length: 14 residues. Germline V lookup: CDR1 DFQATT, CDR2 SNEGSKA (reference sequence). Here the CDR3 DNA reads TGCAGCGCTAGTTCGGACAGGGGGCTCTATGGCTACACCTTC. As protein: CSASSDRGLYGYTF.

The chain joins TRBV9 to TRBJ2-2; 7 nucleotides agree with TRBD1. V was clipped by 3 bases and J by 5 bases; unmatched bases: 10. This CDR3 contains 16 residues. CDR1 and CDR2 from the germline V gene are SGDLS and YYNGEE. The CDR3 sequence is CASSGSPSQGTGELFF. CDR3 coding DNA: TGTGCCAGCAGCGGAAGCCCTTCACAGGGGACCGGGGAGCTGTTTTTT.

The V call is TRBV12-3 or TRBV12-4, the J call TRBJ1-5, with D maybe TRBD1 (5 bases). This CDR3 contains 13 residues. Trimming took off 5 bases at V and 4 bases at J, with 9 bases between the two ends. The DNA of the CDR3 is TGTGCCAGCAGTAAGGCAGGGAATCAGCCCCAGCATTTT. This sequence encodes CASSKAGNQPQHF.